These T cell receptor beta chains were read from a single sample in a study of identical twins. TCRdb analysed the 5' RACE reads with MiXCR anew, one entry per CDR3 protein. Of 240,000 or so distinct CDR3 sequences in the sample, roughly 12% were seen once. This sample also appeared in a second study, on yellow fever vaccine responses in identical twins.

The sequenced sample was memory (CD45RO+) T cells sorted from blood. These receptors were taken from a woman aged 18-29 years in good health. CDR3s leave out the opening cysteine and the closing phenylalanine or tryptophan. A D gene is named only where the DNA matches it firmly.

cdr3_aa: ASSLSPTGRGPEKLF
j_call: TRBJ1-4
v_call: TRBV11-2
d_call: .

cdr3_aa: ASSLWGAGRERSEQF
j_call: TRBJ2-1
v_call: TRBV4-1
d_call: .

cdr3_aa: ATSGLTSGVSQETQY
j_call: TRBJ2-5
v_call: TRBV24-1
d_call: TRBD2

cdr3_aa: ASSESVTGELF
j_call: TRBJ2-2
v_call: TRBV2
d_call: .

cdr3_aa: ASSLEGQYNNEQF
j_call: TRBJ2-1
v_call: TRBV5-1
d_call: TRBD1

cdr3_aa: ASTIAVGSEQF
j_call: TRBJ2-1
v_call: TRBV11-2
d_call: .

cdr3_aa: ASSEEGTGFYGYT
j_call: TRBJ1-2
v_call: TRBV6-1
d_call: TRBD1

cdr3_aa: ASSGTGMKHGF
j_call: TRBJ1-1
v_call: TRBV6-1
d_call: TRBD1

cdr3_aa: ASSRSGTVYNEQF
j_call: TRBJ2-1
v_call: TRBV3-1
d_call: TRBD2

cdr3_aa: ASSLLEGQGASAGELF
j_call: TRBJ2-2
v_call: TRBV5-1
d_call: TRBD1

cdr3_aa: SASLRGPRADTQY
j_call: TRBJ2-3
v_call: TRBV20-1
d_call: .

cdr3_aa: ASSLGGALSNQPQH
j_call: TRBJ1-5
v_call: TRBV7-8
d_call: .

cdr3_aa: ASSPDDYEQY
j_call: TRBJ2-7
v_call: TRBV12-3/TRBV12-4
d_call: .